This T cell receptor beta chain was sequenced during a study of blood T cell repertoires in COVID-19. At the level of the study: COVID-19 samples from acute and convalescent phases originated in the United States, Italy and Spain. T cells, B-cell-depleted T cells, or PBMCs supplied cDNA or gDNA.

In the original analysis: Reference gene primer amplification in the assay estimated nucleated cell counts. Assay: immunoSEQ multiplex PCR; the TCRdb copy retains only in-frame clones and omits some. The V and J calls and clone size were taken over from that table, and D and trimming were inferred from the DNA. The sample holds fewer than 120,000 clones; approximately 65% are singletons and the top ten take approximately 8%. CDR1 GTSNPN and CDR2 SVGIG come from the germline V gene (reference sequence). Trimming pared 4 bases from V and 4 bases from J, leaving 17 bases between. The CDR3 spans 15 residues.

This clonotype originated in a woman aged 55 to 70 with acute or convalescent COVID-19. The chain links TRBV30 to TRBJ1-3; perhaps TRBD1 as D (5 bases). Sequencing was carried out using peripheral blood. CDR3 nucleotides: TGTGCCTGGACCCGAAGGAGGGACTTGGGAAACACCATATATTTT. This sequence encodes CAWTRRRDLGNTIYF.